This T cell receptor (beta chain) was documented in a study of long-term antiretroviral therapy in people with HIV (dated by TCRdb to the early 2020s). Context from the whole study: The earliest samples were collected approximately a decade before the 2015 WHO recommendation for immediate ART, a period when ART was typically delayed until CD4 counts fell. A retrospective serial study tested whether changes in peripheral blood TRB repertoire composition and diversity were associated with ART initiation and durable HIV suppression. Among the 30 to 35 participants with HIV, around 10 were female. No cross-contamination during QIAcube processing was seen in test extractions of a monoclonal T-cell line run alongside approximately 36 polyclonal samples. The cohort contributed over 150 cryopreserved PBMC samples from around 33 adults with confirmed HIV infection, collected serially over a mean of about 6 years (range 1-12). What the authors observed across the whole study: Starting ART was linked to a significant rise in TRB diversity, yet even with long-term ART the diversity remained significantly lower than in transplant donor controls. At every time point, the repertoire was dominated by expanded TRB clones first identified before ART initiation, although this dominance fluctuated and, in many PLHIV, declined after ART. The samples were dated from 2004 to 2017, and the ART regimens that were used may be less effective than current ART regimens. Because pre-ART samples had limited cell numbers, unsorted PBMC were profiled rather than sorted CD4+ and CD8+ T cells. Inferences about post-ART repertoire changes are limited because no data were available on ART adherence, viral resistance or therapy changes. Limited PBMC availability meant only the TCR beta chain was sequenced, without alpha chain pairing. HIV repertoires had narrower CDR3 length ranges than controls, and the network structure suggested an antigen-experienced repertoire that shifted only slightly toward naive after ART.

The immunoSEQ hsTCRB v3.0 assay was used at survey level resolution to sequence the TRB variable region. TRB sequencing targeted a depth of about 40,000-55,000 T-cell genomes per sample. An Illumina MiSeq with a v3 150-cycle kit was used to sequence the pooled TRB libraries. The authors' analysis ran thus. Analysis of repertoires was carried out in R inside a reproducible Nextflow workflow spanning QC, data transformation and analysis. LymphoSeq2, an R package for exploring AIRR-Seq data, was used to implement the custom analyses. Four samples that yielded fewer than 5000 total TRB sequences were excluded, so that approximately 170 HIV repertoires were analyzed. Among the 180 to 200 retained HIV repertoires, some 60 were collected before ART initiation and roughly 130 after ART initiation. Repertoires were downsampled to 5000 TRB nucleotide sequences, and summary statistics were averaged over 100 downsampling iterations. TRB sequences were retained for analysis only if CDR3 regions of at least seven amino acids were present. Two measures captured diversity: a Shannon entropy-derived clonality score and the Gini coefficient. In the repertoire networks, any two of the top 5000 CDR3 amino acid sequences were linked whenever the two sequences differed by an edit distance of one. GLIPH2 predicted antigen specificity groups and MHC restriction for TRB CDR3 amino acid sequences. Known CMV, EBV, HIV or tissue antigen associations were flagged by matching CDR3 amino acid sequences against VDJdb and McPAS-TCR. Pre-ART, post-ART and control groups were compared with Wilcoxon signed-rank tests and Holm-Bonferroni correction. TCRdb took this table from immuneACCESS and kept in-frame rearrangements with V and J called. Such tables lack part of the clones; where checked against another copy, unresolved V genes explain under half of the gap, and the rest is unexplained. V and J calls and clone size are as listed in that table; D and trimming were resolved from the DNA. The sample contains approximately 20,000 clones, 80% to 90% of them found a single time. The leading ten clones occupy about 9.1% of the sample.

From the germline V gene, CDR1 is SGHNT and CDR2 is YENEEA. Inclusive of the bounding cysteine and phenylalanine, the CDR3 is 13 residues long. Solely the CDR3 DNA is kept, with 39 bases framed from the first base. V is shortened by 5 bases, J by 8 bases, and the region joining them spans 14 bases. To be included, a participant needed at least one PBMC sample from before ART initiation plus at least two post-ART samples. Every participant with HIV received treatment in the United States of America. Before DNA extraction, cryopreserved samples of 1-10 million PBMC were thawed and washed. At the time of the earliest PBMC sample for each participant with HIV, ages ranged from 23 to 54 years. Per participant, PBMC samples came from 1-4 timepoints prior to ART initiation and 2-8 timepoints following ART initiation, for a median of 7 samples. Serial HIV viral load, CD4+ T-cell count, ART history and demographic data were obtained for every participant. Genomic DNA was extracted from unsorted PBMC with a Qiagen kit on a QIAcube, processed in batches of 12 samples.

Note on this clone: Its antigen is still unknown. Base qualities are not recorded, but no much larger clone differs from it by a single base.

Sample: unsorted PBMCs, taken 4.2 years after starting antiretroviral therapy. The rearranged segments are TRBV11-3 and TRBJ2-3; the D element could tentatively be TRBD1 or TRBD2, as 5 bases agree for each. The sequence was obtained from a man between 50 and 59 years old with HIV. The CDR3 is CASSPRDLSTQYF. The DNA is TGTGCCAGCAGCCCACGGGACCTGAGTACGCAGTATTTT.